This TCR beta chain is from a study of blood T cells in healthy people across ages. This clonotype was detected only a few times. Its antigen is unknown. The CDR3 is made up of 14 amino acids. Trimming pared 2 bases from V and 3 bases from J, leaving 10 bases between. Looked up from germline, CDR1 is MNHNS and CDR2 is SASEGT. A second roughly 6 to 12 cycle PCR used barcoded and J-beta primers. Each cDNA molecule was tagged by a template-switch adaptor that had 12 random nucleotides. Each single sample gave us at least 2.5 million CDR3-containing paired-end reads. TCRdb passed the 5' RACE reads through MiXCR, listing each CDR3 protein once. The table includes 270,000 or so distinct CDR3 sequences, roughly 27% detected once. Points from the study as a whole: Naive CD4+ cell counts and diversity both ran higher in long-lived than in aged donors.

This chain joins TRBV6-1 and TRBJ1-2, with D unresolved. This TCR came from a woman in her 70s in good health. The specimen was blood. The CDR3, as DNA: TGTGCCAGCAGTGAATATCTGGGCGACTATGGCTACACCTTC. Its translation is CASSEYLGDYGYTF.